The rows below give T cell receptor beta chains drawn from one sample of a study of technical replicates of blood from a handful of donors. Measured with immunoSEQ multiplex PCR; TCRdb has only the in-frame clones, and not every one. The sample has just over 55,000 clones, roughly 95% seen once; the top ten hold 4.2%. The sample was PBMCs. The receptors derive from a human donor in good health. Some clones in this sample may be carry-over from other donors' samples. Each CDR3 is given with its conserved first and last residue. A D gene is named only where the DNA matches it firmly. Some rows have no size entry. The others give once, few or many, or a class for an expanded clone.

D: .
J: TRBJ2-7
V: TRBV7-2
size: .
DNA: TGTGCCAGCAGCCCCAGGGCCCAGGGGTATCCCGAGCAGTACTTC
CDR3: CASSPRAQGYPEQYF

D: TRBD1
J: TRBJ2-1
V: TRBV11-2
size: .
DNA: TGTGCCAGCAGCTTTCGACAGGGGAATGAGCAGTTCTTC
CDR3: CASSFRQGNEQFF

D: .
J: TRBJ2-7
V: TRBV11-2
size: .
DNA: TGTGCCAGCAGCCTATCGGCGGGCGGCTCCTACGAGCAGTACTTC
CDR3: CASSLSAGGSYEQYF

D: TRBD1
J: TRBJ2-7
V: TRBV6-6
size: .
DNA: TGTGCCAGCAGAAACAGACAGGGGGTCCTCGGCGAGCAGTACTTC
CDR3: CASRNRQGVLGEQYF

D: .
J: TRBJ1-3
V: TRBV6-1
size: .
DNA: TGTGCCAGCAGCCCACAGGGTACCTCTGGAAACACCATATATTTT
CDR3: CASSPQGTSGNTIYF

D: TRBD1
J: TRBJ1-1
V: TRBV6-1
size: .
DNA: TGTGCCAGCAGTGAGCAGGGGGGACGGGAAGCTTTCTTT
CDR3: CASSEQGGREAFF

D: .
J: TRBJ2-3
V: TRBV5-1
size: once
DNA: TGCGCCAGCAGCTTGGGGCAAACCGGGACAGATACGCAGTATTTT
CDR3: CASSLGQTGTDTQYF

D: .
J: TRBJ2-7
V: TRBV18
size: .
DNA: TGTGCCAGCTCACCTACGATAGGGACAAACTCCTACGAGCAGTACTTC
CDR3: CASSPTIGTNSYEQYF

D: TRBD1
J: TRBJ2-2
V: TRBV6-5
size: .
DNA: TGTGCCAGCAAACCACAGGGGGGCACCGGGGAGCTGTTTTTT
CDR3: CASKPQGGTGELFF

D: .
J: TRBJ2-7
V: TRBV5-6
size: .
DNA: TGTGCCAGCAGCTTTGGGCTTTCCTACGAGCAGTACTTC
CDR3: CASSFGLSYEQYF

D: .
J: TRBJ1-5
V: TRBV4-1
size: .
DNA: TGCGCCAGCAGCCCCCAAGGAGGCAACCAGCCCCAGCATTTT
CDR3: CASSPQGGNQPQHF

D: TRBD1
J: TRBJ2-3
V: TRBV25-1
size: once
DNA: TGTGCCAGCAGTCAGGGGGCCACAGATACGCAGTATTTT
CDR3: CASSQGATDTQYF

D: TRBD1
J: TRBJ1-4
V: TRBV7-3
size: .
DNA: TGTGCCAGCAGCTTAACCGGGACAGGGGGAGAAAAACTGTTTTTT
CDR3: CASSLTGTGGEKLFF

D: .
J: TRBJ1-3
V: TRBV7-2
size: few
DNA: TGTGCCAGCAGCCCTTACCCGGGGGACCGGGCTTTATATTTT
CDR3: CASSPYPGDRALYF

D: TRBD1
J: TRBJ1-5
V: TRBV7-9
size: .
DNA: TGTGCCAGCAGCCTCTGGGTCGGACAGGGGAACAATCAGCCCCAGCATTTT
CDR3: CASSLWVGQGNNQPQHF

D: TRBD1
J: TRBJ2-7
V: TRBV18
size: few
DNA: TGTGCCAGCTCACACCGGACAGGGCGGGACGAGCAGTACTTC
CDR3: CASSHRTGRDEQYF

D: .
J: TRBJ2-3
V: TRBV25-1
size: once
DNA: TGTGCCAGCAGCCGCACAGGGACCCATACGCAGTATTTT
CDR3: CASSRTGTHTQYF

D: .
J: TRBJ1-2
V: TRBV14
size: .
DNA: TGTGCCAGCAGCCAAGGCACAGGTCGCGGCTACACCTTC
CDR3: CASSQGTGRGYTF

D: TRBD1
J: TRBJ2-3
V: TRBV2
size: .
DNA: TGTGCCAGCAGTGGACAGGGCACGCAGTATTTT
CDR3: CASSGQGTQYF

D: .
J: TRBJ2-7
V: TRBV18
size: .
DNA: TGTGCCAGCTCACCACGAAGCGACTACGAGCAGTACTTC
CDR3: CASSPRSDYEQYF

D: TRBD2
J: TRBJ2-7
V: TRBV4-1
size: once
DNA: TGCGCCAGCAGGTGGGGTATAGCGGGAACCTACGAGCAGTACTTC
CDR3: CASRWGIAGTYEQYF

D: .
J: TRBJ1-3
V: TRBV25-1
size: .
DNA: TGTGCCAGCAGTGACGGACTGAACTCTGGAAACACCATATATTTT
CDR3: CASSDGLNSGNTIYF

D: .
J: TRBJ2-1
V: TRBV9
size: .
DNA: TGTGCCAGCAGCGTATTCTCTGTAGCGGTTTACAATGAGCAGTTCTTC
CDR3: CASSVFSVAVYNEQFF

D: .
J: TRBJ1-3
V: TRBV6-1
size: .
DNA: TGTGCCAGCAGTGAAGTCACAGGTTCCGTTACCATATATTTT
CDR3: CASSEVTGSVTIYF

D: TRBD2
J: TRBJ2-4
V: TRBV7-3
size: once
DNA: TGTGCCAGCAGCTTAGTCAGCGGGGGGGCCAAAAACATTCAGTACTTC
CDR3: CASSLVSGGAKNIQYF

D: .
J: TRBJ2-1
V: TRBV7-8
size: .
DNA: TGTGCCAGTATCCACCGCCGCGGGACGAGTAACAATGAGCAGTTCTTC
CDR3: CASIHRRGTSNNEQFF

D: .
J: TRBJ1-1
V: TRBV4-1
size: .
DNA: TGCGCCAGCAGCCCCTCAAGTACCGCGAGCACTGAAGCTTTCTTT
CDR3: CASSPSSTASTEAFF

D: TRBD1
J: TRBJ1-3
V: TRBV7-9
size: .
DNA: TGTGCCAGCAATAGGGACAGCTCTGGAAACACCATATATTTT
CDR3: CASNRDSSGNTIYF

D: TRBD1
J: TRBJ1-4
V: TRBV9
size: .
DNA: TGTGCCAGCAGCACCAGGGGGCCTAATGAAAAACTGTTTTTT
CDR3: CASSTRGPNEKLFF

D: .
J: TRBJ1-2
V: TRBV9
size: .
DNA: TGTGCCAGCAGCGTATCGGAGAACTATGGCTACACCTTC
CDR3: CASSVSENYGYTF

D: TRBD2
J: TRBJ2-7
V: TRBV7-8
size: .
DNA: TGTGCCAGCAGTCCTAGACTAGCGGGGGGGCTGAACGAGCAGTACTTC
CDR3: CASSPRLAGGLNEQYF

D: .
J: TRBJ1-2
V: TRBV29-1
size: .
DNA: TGCAGCGTTGAAGAAGGGGCGTTGACTAACTATGGCTACACCTTC
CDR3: CSVEEGALTNYGYTF

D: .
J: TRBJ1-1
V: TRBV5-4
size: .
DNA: TGTGCCAGCAGCGAGGGCCTGAACACTGAAGCTTTCTTT
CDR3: CASSEGLNTEAFF

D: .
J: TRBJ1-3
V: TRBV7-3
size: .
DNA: TGTGCCAGCAGCTTAACTGGCGGTCAGGGCACACCTCTCTATTTT
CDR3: CASSLTGGQGTPLYF

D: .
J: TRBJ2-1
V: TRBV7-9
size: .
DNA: TGTGCCAGCAGCTCTATCGGGGGTTACAATGAGCAGTTCTTC
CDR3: CASSSIGGYNEQFF

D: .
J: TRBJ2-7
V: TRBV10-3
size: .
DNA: TGTGCCATCAGTGAGTGGACTAACTCCTACGAGCAGTACTTC
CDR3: CAISEWTNSYEQYF

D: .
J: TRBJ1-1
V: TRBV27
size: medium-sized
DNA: TGTGCCAGCAGTTTAGGAGGTACTTTCTTT
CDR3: CASSLGGTFF

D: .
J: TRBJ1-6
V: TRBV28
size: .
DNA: TGTGCCAGCAGCCCAGTTAATTCACCCCTCCACTTT
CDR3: CASSPVNSPLHF

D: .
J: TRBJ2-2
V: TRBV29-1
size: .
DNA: TGCAGCGTTCGGGGGTTTTTAAACACCGGGGAGCTGTTTTTT
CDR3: CSVRGFLNTGELFF

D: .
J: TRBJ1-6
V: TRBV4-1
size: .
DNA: TGCGCCAGCAGCATTTCTGGCTCGGGGTATAATTCACCCCTCCACTTT
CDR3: CASSISGSGYNSPLHF

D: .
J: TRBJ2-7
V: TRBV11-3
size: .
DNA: TGTGCCAGCAGCCGACAGGGAGGTTCCTACGAGCAGTACTTC
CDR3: CASSRQGGSYEQYF

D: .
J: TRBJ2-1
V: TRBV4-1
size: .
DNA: TGCGCCAGCAGCCAAGAGGAGGGAAATGAGCAGTTCTTC
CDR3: CASSQEEGNEQFF

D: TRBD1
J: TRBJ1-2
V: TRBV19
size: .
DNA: TGTGCCAGTAGTATTTCCTTCGGGACAGCCTTCTATGGCTACACCTTC
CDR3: CASSISFGTAFYGYTF

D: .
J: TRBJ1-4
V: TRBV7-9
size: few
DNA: TGTGCCAGCAGCTTAAAAACGCAGGGCGAAAAACTGTTTTTT
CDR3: CASSLKTQGEKLFF

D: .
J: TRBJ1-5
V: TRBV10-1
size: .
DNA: TGCGCCAGCAGTGAGGAGGATCCGGGCAATCAGCCCCAGCATTTT
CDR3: CASSEEDPGNQPQHF

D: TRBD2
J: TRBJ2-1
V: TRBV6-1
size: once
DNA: TGTGCCAGCAGTGAAGGACTAGCGCATTACAATGAGCAGTTCTTC
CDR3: CASSEGLAHYNEQFF

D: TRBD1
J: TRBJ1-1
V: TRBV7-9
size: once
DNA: TGTGCCAGCAGTTTACCCTCAGGGGGCATAAACACTGAAGCTTTCTTT
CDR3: CASSLPSGGINTEAFF

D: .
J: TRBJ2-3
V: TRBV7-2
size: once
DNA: TGTGCCAGCAACCTTAACCCGGGCACAGATACGCAGTATTTT
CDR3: CASNLNPGTDTQYF